This TCR beta chain originates from a study of post-analysis software for immune sequencing data. With regard to this clonotype: Its antigen is currently unknown.

cDNA libraries of TCR beta carried unique molecular identifiers. T cells numbering roughly 1 to 10 million yielded cDNA molecules that totaled about 500,000. TCRdb used MiXCR to reprocess the PCR reads, holding one entry per CDR3 protein. The data contain 650,000 to 850,000 distinct CDR3 sequences, about 45% of them singletons. Study-wide points: By F measure, strong co-clustering occurred among samples prepared in the same batch.

Sequencing input: blood. The source of this sequence is a girl aged 10 to 17 with multiple sclerosis.

CDR3 in DNA: TGTGCCAGCAGTTTAGGGGGATCTACCTATGGCTACACCTTC. Its protein is CASSLGGSTYGYTF. This chain connects TRBV12-3 or TRBV12-4 to TRBJ1-2, with D hard to call. The CDR3 is made up of 14 amino acids. V was pared by 1 base and J by 4 bases, with 10 bases between.